The 4 T cell receptor beta chains given below trace back to one sample, sequenced in a study. The TRBV12-4/TRBJ1-2 clonotypes were amplified using barcode primers with ligated adaptors. From the multiplex PCR reads, TCRdb called clonotypes with MiXCR, one entry per CDR3 protein. This sample carries roughly 2,500 distinct CDR3 sequences, approximately 5% of them seen once, and the ten largest clones take under 14%. Specimen: naive CD4+ T cells sorted from blood. Subset denoted: naive CD4+ T cells, CD4+CD45RA+CD25-. The receptors were gathered from a female donor with breast cancer.

Sample share makes this clonotype medium-sized. The chain couples TRBV12-3 or TRBV12-4 to TRBJ1-2; D is unclear. V lost 5 bases and J lost 0, with 13 bases in between. The CDR3 has 15 amino acids. CDR3 loop: CASSRGPLPNYGYTF. The CDR3 DNA reads TGTGCCAGCAGTCGAGGGCCCTTACCTAACTATGGCTACACCTTC.

By sample fraction, this clonotype is medium-sized. The rearrangement uses TRBV12-3 or TRBV12-4 and TRBJ1-2; 7 bases align to TRBD1. The CDR3 sequence is 14 residues long. The trim removed 1 base at V and 8 bases at J, leaving 7 bases unmatched. CDR3: CASSLDHRGYGYTF. The CDR3 DNA sequence: TGTGCCAGCAGTTTAGATCACAGGGGCTACGGCTACACCTTC.

In its sample, this clonotype ranks as medium-sized. The rearrangement joins TRBV12-3 or TRBV12-4 to TRBJ1-2; 7 bases are a match to TRBD1. The CDR3 has 14 residues. Germline trimming cut 7 bases from V and 5 bases from J; bases unmatched to any gene: 10. CDR3 region: CASTPTGTDYGYTF. The CDR3, as DNA: TGTGCCAGCACCCCGACGGGGACAGATTATGGCTACACCTTC.

This clonotype is labeled as medium-sized. The genes are TRBV12-3 or TRBV12-4 and TRBJ1-2, with a possible D match to TRBD1 (5 bases). V was clipped by 6 bases and J by 4 bases, with 12 bases between them. The CDR3 runs to 13 residues. The DNA for the CDR3 is TGTGCCAGCAGGCGGACCCAGGGCTATGGCTACACCTTC. Its translation is CASRRTQGYGYTF.